The 27 T cell receptor beta chains below all came from one sample that was sequenced in a study of cytomegalovirus exposure and HLA in healthy donors (dated by TCRdb to between 2016 and 2019). Library preparation used the immunoSEQ multiplex PCR assay. For the multiplex PCR, a mixture combining 60 forward primers for TCR Vbeta segments and 13 reverse primers for TCR Jbeta segments was used. TCRdb took over this immuneACCESS table, retaining in-frame rearrangements with V and J assigned. Such tables are incomplete; in checked studies, under half of the missing clones stem from an unresolved V gene, and the remainder is unexplained. Across this sample there are about 100,000 clones, with 65% to 75% seen only once. Clones ranked in the top ten supply 1.5% to 2% of the sample. Sequenced input: PBMCs. The receptors were sampled from a woman between 35 and 50 years old in good health and CMV-seronegative.

Concerning this clone: The junction and the germline gene differ at one end; a read error may be behind it. The chain has TRBV5-1 and TRBJ2-1; TRBD2 aligns across 9 bases. CDR1 SGHRS and CDR2 YFSETQ come from the germline V gene. The length of the CDR3 is 15 residues. The CDR3 DNA follows: TGCGTCAGCAGCTTGTTAGCGGGAGTGGGCAATGAGCAGTTCTTC. It yields the protein CVSSLLAGVGNEQFF.

The V and J genes are TRBV6-4 and TRBJ2-3, with 7 bases fitting TRBD2. Germline trimming cut 5 bases from V and 2 bases from J; bases unmatched to any gene: 4. This CDR3 region has 14 residues. CDR1 MRHNA and CDR2 SNTAGT come from the germline V gene. The CDR3 DNA is TGTGCCAGCAGTCACGGGGGGAACACAGATACGCAGTATTTT. Translated: CASSHGGNTDTQYF.

The chain is built from TRBV6-5 and TRBJ1-1; TRBD1 is a possible D gene (5 bases). CDR1 and CDR2 from the germline V gene are MNHEY and SVGAGI. CDR3 length equals 14 residues. The V gene lost 2 bases and the J gene lost 4 bases, with 11 bases spanning the gap. CDR3 sequence (DNA): TGTGCCAGCAGTTACCATGGGGGAGGCACTGAAGCTTTCTTT. Translated, it gives CASSYHGGGTEAFF.

This rearrangement joins TRBV6-5 to TRBJ2-1, with 11 bases lining up with TRBD2. This CDR3 spans 16 amino acids. The germline V gene encodes CDR1 MNHEY and CDR2 SVGAGI. V lost 4 bases, J lost 8 bases, and 10 bases stayed unmatched. DNA for the CDR3: TGTGCCAGCAGTTGGATAGCGGGAGGGCTGTCGGATGAGCAGTTCTTC. It encodes CASSWIAGGLSDEQFF.

This clone was observed once. The V call is TRBV18, the J call TRBJ2-7; 11 nucleotides line up with TRBD1. The J segment lost 5 bases and the V segment lost 3 bases, leaving 6 bases of the junction unmatched. The CDR3 has 15 amino acids. Germline lookup yields CDR1 KGHSH and CDR2 LQKENI. For the CDR3, the DNA is TGTGCCAGCTCACCCACCGGGACAGGGGGTGACGAGCAGTACTTC. It translates to CASSPTGTGGDEQYF.

The rearrangement links TRBV7-2 to TRBJ1-1; no clear D. This CDR3 has 11 residues. Trimming took off 4 bases at V and 8 bases at J, with 8 bases between the two ends. Germline assignment: CDR1 SGHTA and CDR2 FQGNSA. CDR3 sequence (DNA): TGTGCCAGCAGCTCACTCAAGGAAGCTTTCTTT. Protein product: CASSSLKEAFF.

With respect to this clone: This specimen includes other DNA sequences encoding the same CDR3. The J gene is TRBJ2-1, the V gene TRBV7-9; D gene ambiguous. CDR1 and CDR2 from the germline V gene are SEHNR and FQNEAQ (reference sequence). Trimming cost V 1 base and J 4 bases, with 5 bases left between them. The CDR3 consists of 13 residues. The CDR3 DNA reads as TGTGCCAGCAGCTTAGGGCAATACAATGAGCAGTTCTTC. This gives the protein CASSLGQYNEQFF.

This clone turned up a few times. The chain employs TRBV30 and TRBJ1-2, with TRBD1 matching 8 bases. Germline-derived CDR1 and CDR2 are GTSNPN and SVGIG (reference sequence). V dropped 5 bases and J dropped 4; count of bases not matched to a gene: 6. This CDR3 is built from 13 residues. This chain's CDR3 is CAWGRDRPYGYTF. The CDR3 DNA sequence: TGTGCCTGGGGCCGGGACAGGCCCTATGGCTACACCTTC.

The J gene is TRBJ1-1, the V gene TRBV7-2; D not resolved. CDR1 SGHTA and CDR2 FQGNSA come from the germline V gene. The CDR3 is 13 residues long. Trimming took 5 bases from V and 4 from J, leaving 11 bases between them. DNA for the CDR3: TGTGCCAGCAGCCGGGGTAGGATCACTGAAGCTTTCTTT. This sequence encodes CASSRGRITEAFF.

The V call is TRBV11-2, the J call TRBJ1-2; TRBD1 matches 8 bases. CDR1 is SGHAT and CDR2 is FQNNGV in the germline V gene. The CDR3 covers 14 residues. The ends lost 6 bases at V and 4 bases at J; junction bases unmatched: 7. CDR3: CASRETGVSYGYTF. Here the CDR3 DNA reads TGTGCCAGCAGGGAGACAGGGGTTTCCTATGGCTACACCTTC.

The chain is built from TRBV28 and TRBJ1-3; 8 bases are shared with TRBD1. Trimming removed 6 bases from V and 4 bases from J; junction bases left unmatched: 8. The germline V gene has CDR1 MDHEN and CDR2 SYDVKM. The CDR3 consists of 15 residues. CDR3 sequence reads: CASSPGQARGNTIYF. DNA for the CDR3: TGTGCCAGCAGCCCGGGACAGGCACGAGGAAACACCATATATTTT.

The gene calls are TRBV2 and TRBJ2-5; D perhaps matches TRBD1 (5 bases). Germline-derived CDR1 and CDR2 are SNHLY and FYNNEI. V shed 6 bases and J shed 5 bases, with 13 bases lying between them. The CDR3 runs to 13 residues. CDR3 DNA sequence: TGTGCCAGCAGCGCTCAGGGTTGGGAGACCCAGTACTTC. It encodes CASSAQGWETQYF.

J is TRBJ2-1 and V is TRBV6-6; 7 positions match TRBD2. From germline, CDR1 is MNHNY and CDR2 SVGAGI (reference sequence). This CDR3 is built from 15 residues. V was pared by 9 bases and J by 0 bases, with 8 bases of the junction left unmatched. The CDR3 coding sequence is TGTGCCAGTAAGGGCGGCGGGAGCTCCTACAATGAGCAGTTCTTC. This sequence encodes CASKGGGSSYNEQFF.

Only one count was recorded for this clone. The rearrangement uses TRBV7-9 and TRBJ1-5, with a possible D match to TRBD1 (5 bases). Trimming left V 5 bases short and J 5 bases short, with 16 bases between. This CDR3 spans 15 amino acids. CDR1 is SEHNR, CDR2 FQNEAQ, per germline (reference sequence). The CDR3 sequence is CASSGSTVVDQPQHF. CDR3 DNA sequence: TGTGCCAGCAGCGGGTCGACAGTGGTGGATCAGCCCCAGCATTTT.

The CDR3 here is CASSYIRDFNEQFF. DNA for the CDR3: TGTGCCAGCAGTTACATCCGGGACTTCAATGAGCAGTTCTTC. The chain has TRBV6-5 and TRBJ2-1, with a tentative D call TRBD2 (6 bases). Germline values: CDR1 MNHEY, CDR2 SVGAGI. The V end was cut by 2 bases, the J end by 6 bases, with 11 bases between. This CDR3 is built from 14 residues.

This clone is a singleton in its sample. One end of the junction fails to match germline, which may point to a read error. V is TRBV15 and J is TRBJ1-6; the match to TRBD1 covers 7 bases. CDR1 and CDR2 (germline): LNHNV, YYDKDF (reference sequence). The CDR3 covers 15 residues. The CDR3 DNA reads as TGTGCCGCCAGCAGAGGGGGCAGGGGGGTTTTGTCCCTCCACTTT. Translation gives CAASRGGRGVLSLHF.

Only a few counts were recorded for this clone. This chain connects TRBV30 to TRBJ1-3; D not resolved. V was pared by 2 bases and J by 3 bases, with 8 bases between. The CDR3 is 13 residues long. Germline CDR1 is GTSNPN and CDR2 is SVGIG (reference sequence). The CDR3 is CAWSSSFGNTIYF. Here the CDR3 DNA reads TGTGCCTGGAGTAGTAGTTTTGGAAACACCATATATTTT.

The chain recombines TRBV6-1 with TRBJ1-1, with 7 bases aligning to TRBD1. Germline-derived CDR1 and CDR2 are MNHNS and SASEGT. The V segment lost 6 bases and the J segment 8 bases; nucleotides outside the gene matches: 6. This CDR3 spans 12 amino acids. As DNA, the CDR3 is TGTGCCAGCAGCCCAGACAGGGAAGAAGCTTTCTTT. Protein: CASSPDREEAFF.

The gene calls are TRBV11-2 and TRBJ1-4, with D possibly matching TRBD1 (5 bases). The CDR3 spans 18 residues. Germline assignment: CDR1 SGHAT and CDR2 FQNNGV. V shed 3 bases and J shed 2 bases, with 19 bases lying between them. CDR3 nucleotides: TGTGCCAGCAGCTTCACCGCACATCTCGGGGGGACTAATGAAAAACTGTTTTTT. Protein: CASSFTAHLGGTNEKLFF.

The chain couples TRBV7-2 to TRBJ2-4; 8 nucleotides agree with TRBD2. V trimming: 5 bases; J trimming: 0 bases; junction bases outside the gene matches: 15. Germline assignment: CDR1 SGHTA and CDR2 FQGNSA. The CDR3 loop spans 19 amino acids. The CDR3 reads CASSLNAGGGPLAKNIQYF. CDR3 in DNA: TGTGCCAGCAGCCTCAACGCCGGGGGGGGGCCATTAGCCAAAAACATTCAGTACTTC.

The rearrangement links TRBV7-3 to TRBJ2-5; 9 bases align to TRBD2. The J call may be faulty, since TRBJ2-7 better matches the DNA end. This CDR3 spans 15 amino acids. Germline V gene sequence: CDR1 SGHTA, CDR2 FQGTGA. In DNA form, the CDR3 reads TGTGCCAGCAGCTTATCTCTAGCGGGGATGGGCGAGCAGTACTTC. Amino acids: CASSLSLAGMGEQYF.

The chain combines TRBV5-1 with TRBJ2-1; a possible D gene is TRBD1 (6 bases). This CDR3 spans 15 amino acids. V was trimmed by 4 bases and J by 1 base, leaving 12 bases between them. Looked up from germline, CDR1 is SGHRS and CDR2 is YFSETQ. CDR3 nucleotide sequence: TGCGCCAGCAGCCCCCTTCAGGGGTCCTACAATGAGCAGTTCTTC. Its protein is CASSPLQGSYNEQFF.

The rearrangement links TRBV11-3 to TRBJ2-1; tentative D call: TRBD2 (5 bases). CDR3 size: 15 residues. The V end was cut by 5 bases, the J end by 8 bases, with 19 bases between. Germline-derived CDR1 and CDR2 are SGHNT and YENEEA. CDR3 DNA: TGTGCCAGCAGCATGAGGTTGGCTAGCCTGGATGAGCAGTTCTTC. Translated: CASSMRLASLDEQFF.

This chain links TRBV18 with TRBJ1-4, with TRBD1 matching 10 bases. The CDR3 spans 16 residues. Germline V gene data show CDR1 as KGHSH and CDR2 as LQKENI. V lost 3 bases and J lost 7; bases outside the gene matches: 8. DNA for the CDR3: TGTGCCAGCTCACCCTTTAGACAGGGGGCCGGTGAAAAACTGTTTTTT. It yields the protein CASSPFRQGAGEKLFF.

The chain uses TRBV14 and TRBJ1-3; tentative D call: TRBD1 (6 bases). Germline V CDR1 and CDR2: SGHDN, FVKESK. The CDR3 is 14 residues long. Trimming stripped 6 bases from V and 0 bases from J, with 9 bases between. The CDR3 coding sequence is TGTGCCAGCAGGGAAGGGGGCTCTGGAAACACCATATATTTT. It codes for CASREGGSGNTIYF.

J is TRBJ1-2 and V is TRBV6-1, with no clear D. Trimming took 4 bases from V and 8 from J, leaving 20 bases between them. The CDR3 covers 15 residues. Germline CDR1 MNHNS, CDR2 SASEGT. The CDR3, as DNA: TGTGCCAGCAGTGGACCCCGATCCCCAGAGGGAGGCTACACCTTC. Translation: CASSGPRSPEGGYTF.

The chain is built from TRBV14 and TRBJ2-7; TRBD1 agrees at 11 bases. The trim removed 6 bases at V and 3 bases at J, leaving 7 bases unmatched. The CDR3 covers 15 residues. Germline CDR1 is SGHDN and CDR2 is FVKESK. The CDR3 DNA reads TGTGCCAGCAGTCACCGGGACAGGGGGTACTACGAGCAGTACTTC. Its protein is CASSHRDRGYYEQYF. The full variable domain, completed using reference TRBV14 and TRBJ2-7, is EAGVTQFPSHSVIEKGQTVTLRCDPISGHDNLYWYRRVMGKEIKFLLHFVKESKQDESGMPNNRFLAERTGGTYSTLKVQPAELEDSGVYFCASSHRDRGYYEQYFGPGTRLTVT.